This passage covers 9 T cell receptor beta chains from one sample sequenced in a study of PD-1 blockade in classical Hodgkin lymphoma. The time point: cycle 4 day 1 (C4D1), after five to seven weeks of nivolumab. With no exception, relapse followed autologous stem cell transplantation in all patients, and brentuximab vedotin exposure varied. Generated by immunoSEQ multiplex PCR, the TCRdb table keeps only in-frame clones and is missing some. The data contain roughly 100,000 clones, about 92% of them singletons. This specimen was peripheral blood mononuclear cells (PBMCs), taken before the fourth cycle of nivolumab. These receptors were obtained from a human donor with classical Hodgkin lymphoma.

In its sample, this clone was seen once. The rearrangement links TRBV25-1 to TRBJ1-2, with D uncertain. The germline gives CDR1 MGHDK, CDR2 SYGVNS. CDR3 size: 12 residues. The V and J ends lost 5 bases and 14 bases respectively, with 18 bases between them. CDR3 in DNA: TGTGCCAGCAGTCCTCCTGAGCGGGTATTAACCTTC. Translated: CASSPPERVLTF.

V and J are TRBV7-6 and TRBJ2-5; D unresolved. V was clipped by 0 bases and J by 0 bases, with 2 bases between them. Germline V gene sequence: CDR1 SGHVS, CDR2 FNYEAQ. CDR3 length: 13 residues. CDR3 in DNA: TGTGCCAGCAGCTTAGCCAACCAAGAGACCCAGTACTTC. Translating gives CASSLANQETQYF.

V usage is TRBV11-2 and J usage is TRBJ2-1, with TRBD2 matching 7 bases. The germline CDR1 and CDR2 sequences are SGHAT and FQNNGV. The length of the CDR3 is 15 residues. With V trimmed by 5 bases and J by 1 base, 5 bases remained unmatched. CDR3 nucleotides: TGTGCCAGCAGCCCGGGAGGACGGTCCTACAATGAGCAGTTCTTC. This encodes CASSPGGRSYNEQFF.

The chain recombines TRBV11-2 with TRBJ1-5; the match to TRBD1 covers 9 bases. CDR3 length: 14 amino acids. Germline assignment: CDR1 SGHAT and CDR2 FQNNGV. Trimming took 5 bases from V and 7 from J; bases not matched to a gene: 6. CDR3 residues: CASSLGTGWQPQHF. The CDR3 nucleotides read TGTGCCAGCAGCCTGGGGACAGGGTGGCAGCCCCAGCATTTT.

The CDR3: CASSYSIPDSSYEQYF. The CDR3 DNA follows: TGTGCCAGCAGTTACTCGATTCCGGATTCCTCCTACGAGCAGTACTTC. The V call is TRBV6-5, the J call TRBJ2-7; D ambiguous. Deletions cut 0 bases from V and 0 bases from J, with 12 bases between. The CDR3 is 16 amino acids. Germline CDR1 reads MNHEY; CDR2 reads SVGAGI.

The chain uses TRBV5-4 and TRBJ2-3, with 9 bases that match TRBD2. The CDR3 spans 16 residues. Germline V lookup: CDR1 SGHNT, CDR2 YYREEE (reference sequence). The junction had 9 bases not matched to a gene; V was cut back by 4 bases and J by 3 bases. The CDR3 nucleotides are TGTGCCAGCAGCCCAGGTGGAGCGGGAGGTACAGATACGCAGTATTTT. Amino acids: CASSPGGAGGTDTQYF.

J is TRBJ2-3 and V is TRBV19; no definite D call. Trimming removed 3 bases at V and 5 bases at J, with 12 bases between. Germline loops: CDR1 LNHDA, CDR2 SQIVND (reference sequence). This CDR3 has 14 amino acids. The CDR3 coding sequence is TGTGCCAGTAGTATTGAAGTCGGATTAGATACGCAGTATTTT. Its protein product is CASSIEVGLDTQYF.

This sequence joins TRBV28 and TRBJ1-2, with D unresolved. Between the trimmed V and J ends, which lost 10 bases and 2 bases, there was a span of 14 bases. Looked up from germline, CDR1 is MDHEN and CDR2 is SYDVKM. The CDR3 runs to 13 residues. The CDR3 region is CATFKASNYGYTF. Here the CDR3 DNA reads TGTGCCACCTTCAAGGCCAGCAACTATGGCTACACCTTC.

The chain employs TRBV11-2 and TRBJ1-4; D possibly corresponds to TRBD1 (6 bases). Trimming took off 0 bases at V and 2 bases at J, with 10 bases between the two ends. The CDR3 loop spans 16 amino acids. Germline lookup yields CDR1 SGHAT and CDR2 FQNNGV. CDR3 in amino acids: CASSLDTGWTNEKLFF. In nucleotides, the CDR3 is TGTGCCAGCAGCTTAGACACAGGGTGGACTAATGAAAAACTGTTTTTT.